This T cell receptor (beta chain) came from a study of CD8+CD57+ T cells in acquired aplastic anemia. Study summary: Sorted CD4+ and CD8+ cell DNA averaged around 3.3 ug.

Template material for TCR beta VDJ and CDR3 profiling consisted of genomic DNA. MiXCR, run by TCRdb on the reads, gives a single entry per CDR3 protein. The table records approximately 190,000 distinct CDR3 sequences, about three fifths of them present only once. The CDR3 spans 16 residues. CDR1 MNHNS and CDR2 SASEGT come from the germline V gene. V lost 5 bases and J lost 10; bases outside the gene matches: 14. Notes on this clonotype: Its specificity is unknown.

Findings of the study overall: Comparison of patients with controls identified twenty-nine shared CD8+ CDR3 sequences. Controls did not differ significantly from patients in CD8+ Simpson's diversity.

The sample was sorted CD4+, CD8+, or CD8+CD57+ T cells (not recorded which) from PBMCs. The chain recombines TRBV6-1 with TRBJ1-6, with 7 bases aligning to TRBD1. The receptor was derived from a human donor with severe aplastic anemia or a healthy control (not recorded which). CDR3 sequence: CASSYGPTGLESPLHF. DNA of the CDR3: TGTGCCAGCAGTTACGGGCCGACAGGGTTGGAGTCACCCCTCCACTTT.